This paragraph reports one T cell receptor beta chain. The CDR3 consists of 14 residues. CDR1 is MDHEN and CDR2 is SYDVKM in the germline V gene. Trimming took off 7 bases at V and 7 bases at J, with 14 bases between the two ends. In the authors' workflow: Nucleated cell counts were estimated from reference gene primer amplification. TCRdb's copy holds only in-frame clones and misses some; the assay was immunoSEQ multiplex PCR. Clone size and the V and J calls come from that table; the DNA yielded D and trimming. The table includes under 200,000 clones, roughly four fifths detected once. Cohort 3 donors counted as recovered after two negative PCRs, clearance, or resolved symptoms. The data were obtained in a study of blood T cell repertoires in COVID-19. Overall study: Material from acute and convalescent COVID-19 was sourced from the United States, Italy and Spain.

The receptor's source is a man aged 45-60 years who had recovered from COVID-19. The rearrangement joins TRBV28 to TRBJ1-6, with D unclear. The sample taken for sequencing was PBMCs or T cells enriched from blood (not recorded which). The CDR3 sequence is CASTLLGVNSPLHF. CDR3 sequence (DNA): TGTGCCAGCACCCTCCTGGGCGTAAATTCACCCCTCCACTTT.